This entry lists 24 T cell receptor beta chains sequenced from one sample in a study of naive and memory T cell subsets. Broader study findings: Possibly reflecting memory cells re-expressing CD45RA, a few larger clonotypes occurred in naive repertoires, especially CD8.

The beta constant-region primer was an equimolar mix of two oligonucleotides covering TRBC1 and TRBC2. Four rounds of PCR amplified the ligated cDNA using nested alpha and beta constant-region primers plus SP2. TCRdb independently ran MiXCR on the UMI-ligation and nested PCR reads; one entry per CDR3 protein. The sample has about 140,000 distinct CDR3 sequences, approximately 20% seen once. Their antigens remain unidentified. Sequencing was performed on naive CD8+ T cells from blood. The receptors were sampled from a human donor in good health.

The rearrangement uses TRBV12-3 or TRBV12-4 and TRBJ1-1; possibly TRBD1 for D (5 bases). The germline V and J ends were trimmed by 3 bases and 2 bases, with 13 bases remaining between them. The CDR3 spans 15 residues. The CDR3 nucleotides read TGTGCCAGCAGTTTCCCCGGGGCCTTTAACACTGAAGCTTTCTTT. Translation: CASSFPGAFNTEAFF.

The rearrangement links TRBV4-2 to TRBJ2-2, with 9 bases lining up with TRBD2. V was pared by 0 bases and J by 4 bases, with 6 bases of the junction left unmatched. Germline values: CDR1 LGHNA, CDR2 YNFKEQ. The length of the CDR3 is 17 residues. DNA of the CDR3: TGTGCCAGCAGCCAAGATAAGGCGGGAGGGCCCACCGGGGAGCTGTTTTTT. Translated: CASSQDKAGGPTGELFF.

This chain joins TRBV12-3 or TRBV12-4 and TRBJ1-5, with D unclear. The CDR3 totals 14 residues. V lost 3 bases and J 0 bases, leaving 6 bases between the germline ends. Written as DNA, the CDR3 is TGTGCCAGCAGTTTTGAATATAGCAATCAGCCCCAGCATTTT. It is translated as CASSFEYSNQPQHF.

This clonotype was found many times. The CDR3 sequence is CASRPGVDEQFF. DNA of the CDR3: TGCGCCAGCAGACCCGGAGTAGATGAGCAGTTCTTC. The chain recombines TRBV23-1 with TRBJ2-1; D ambiguous. TRBV23-1 has ORF status, its function being uncertain. The CDR3 loop spans 12 amino acids. V was shortened by 6 bases and J by 8 bases, with 11 bases between the two germline ends.

This rearrangement joins TRBV28 to TRBJ2-1; TRBD2 agrees at 12 bases. Per germline, CDR1 MDHEN and CDR2 SYDVKM. The length of the CDR3 is 15 residues. With 3 bases clipped from V and 8 bases from J, the junction kept 5 bases outside the gene matches. The CDR3 DNA sequence: TGTGCCAGCAGTTTTAGGCTAGCGGGAGGGTATGAGCAGTTCTTC. Translation gives CASSFRLAGGYEQFF.

The rearrangement links TRBV7-9 to TRBJ2-7; weak D call: TRBD1 (6 bases). Germline V lookup: CDR1 SEHNR, CDR2 FQNEAQ (reference sequence). There are 14 residues in the CDR3. The V and J ends lost 5 bases and 2 bases respectively, with 13 bases between them. The CDR3 DNA reads TGTGCCAGCAGCCCCCAGGACAGACCCTACGAGCAGTACTTC. Protein product: CASSPQDRPYEQYF.

This clonotype was seen only a few times. The CDR3 protein is CASRQPIAGGRTDTQYF. As DNA, the CDR3 is TGTGCCAGCAGACAACCCATAGCGGGAGGGCGGACAGATACGCAGTATTTT. The chain couples TRBV2 to TRBJ2-3; 11 positions agree with TRBD2. The CDR3 spans 17 residues. Germline CDR1 reads SNHLY; CDR2 reads FYNNEI. V shed 6 bases and J 3 bases; nucleotides not matched to a gene: 11.

The chain employs TRBV7-9 and TRBJ2-7; D is ambiguous. Trimming cost V 5 bases and J 5 bases, with 16 bases left between them. The CDR3 runs 14 residues. From germline, CDR1 is SEHNR and CDR2 FQNEAQ (reference sequence). The CDR3 sequence: CASSPPAQPDEQYF. In DNA form, the CDR3 reads TGTGCCAGCAGCCCACCGGCCCAGCCCGACGAGCAGTACTTC.

DNA of the CDR3: TGTGCCAGCAGACAGACAGGGGCCGAGAGCACAGATACGCAGTATTTT. Amino acid sequence: CASRQTGAESTDTQYF. V gene TRBV4-2 combines with J gene TRBJ2-3; 8 bases line up with TRBD1. CDR1 LGHNA and CDR2 YNFKEQ come from the germline V gene. The CDR3 runs to 16 residues. V dropped 6 bases and J dropped 0; count of bases not matched to a gene: 8.

This clonotype was seen only a few times. The chain has TRBV5-1 and TRBJ2-3, with unresolved D. The CDR3 consists of 15 residues. The germline V gene encodes CDR1 SGHRS and CDR2 YFSETQ. V dropped 1 base and J dropped 6 bases, with 15 bases sitting between them. The CDR3 DNA reads TGCGCCAGCAGCTTGAGTGGGTTTACCGTCGATACGCAGTATTTT. Protein sequence: CASSLSGFTVDTQYF. The whole variable domain, remainder taken from reference TRBV5-1 and TRBJ2-3, is KAGVTQTPRYLIKTRGQQVTLSCSPISGHRSVSWYQQTPGQGLQFLFEYFSETQRNKGNFPGRFSGRQFSNSRSEMNVSTLELGDSALYLCASSLSGFTVDTQYFGPGTRLTVL.

This clonotype was detected a few times. The chain couples TRBV12-3 or TRBV12-4 to TRBJ2-7; 11 bases are shared with TRBD1. V lost 10 bases to trimming and J lost 4 bases; unmatched junction nucleotides: 6. The CDR3 length is 13 residues. The CDR3 spells CAIGTGGKYEQYF. CDR3 nucleotides: TGTGCCATCGGGACAGGGGGGAAGTACGAGCAGTACTTC.

This clonotype showed up just a few times. This chain joins TRBV20-1 and TRBJ1-2; D remains ambiguous. Germline CDR1 reads DFQATT; CDR2 reads SNEGSKA (reference sequence). The V end was cut by 3 bases, the J end by 8 bases, with 10 bases between. This CDR3 spans 11 amino acids. For the CDR3, the DNA is TGCAGTGCTAGCGGGGAGAGCGGCTACACCTTC. The encoded protein is CSASGESGYTF.

The rearrangement links TRBV7-8 to TRBJ2-7; unclear D gene. The germline V gene has CDR1 SGHVS and CDR2 FQNEAQ. The CDR3 is 13 residues long. V was trimmed by 1 base and J by 7 bases, leaving 11 bases between them. In DNA form, the CDR3 reads TGTGCCAGCAGCTTAGAACTCGCGGTGGAGCAGTACTTC. It codes for CASSLELAVEQYF.

This clonotype has only a few counts. The rearrangement uses TRBV7-8 and TRBJ2-3, with D maybe TRBD2 (6 bases). The V end lost 0 bases, the J end lost 0 bases, and 13 bases lay between the germline ends. The CDR3 has 17 amino acids. The germline V gene encodes CDR1 SGHVS and CDR2 FQNEAQ. The CDR3 is CASSLAFGGSSTDTQYF. CDR3 in DNA: TGTGCCAGCAGCTTAGCGTTCGGGGGTAGTAGCACAGATACGCAGTATTTT.

This clonotype has only a few counts. The chain combines TRBV20-1 with TRBJ2-7, with D maybe TRBD1 (6 bases). The CDR3 spans 14 residues. V was shortened by 0 bases and J by 3 bases, with 12 bases between the two germline ends. Germline CDR1 and CDR2: DFQATT and SNEGSKA (reference sequence). CDR3 region: CSARDYEGVYEQYF. CDR3 coding DNA: TGCAGTGCTAGAGATTATGAGGGGGTCTACGAGCAGTACTTC.

This clonotype was recorded a few times. The V call is TRBV20-1, the J call TRBJ2-2, with D possibly being TRBD1 or TRBD2 (5 bases each). V was shortened by 3 bases and J by 6 bases, with 11 bases between the two germline ends. The CDR3 is 13 residues long. The germline CDR1 and CDR2 sequences are DFQATT and SNEGSKA (reference sequence). This CDR3 reads CSARGVGPGELFF. CDR3 in DNA: TGCAGTGCTAGGGGGGTTGGGCCCGGGGAGCTGTTTTTT.

This clonotype was observed a few times. CDR3 sequence (DNA): TGCAGCGTGGGACTAGCGAATAACAATGAGCAGTTCTTC. This encodes CSVGLANNNEQFF. The chain is built from TRBV29-1 and TRBJ2-1; 10 bases match TRBD2. The CDR3 consists of 13 residues. V was pared by 6 bases and J by 5 bases, with 4 bases of the junction left unmatched. Germline V CDR1 and CDR2: SQVTM, ANQGSEA.

This clonotype was seen ten or more times. The genes are TRBV5-1 and TRBJ1-1, with 9 positions matching TRBD1. V lost 3 bases to trimming and J lost 7 bases; unmatched junction nucleotides: 7. The CDR3 covers 14 residues. In germline, CDR1 is SGHRS, CDR2 YFSETQ. The CDR3 loop reads CASSSPGQGIEAFF. The CDR3 DNA follows: TGCGCCAGCAGCTCACCGGGACAGGGAATTGAAGCTTTCTTT.

V and J are TRBV4-1 and TRBJ1-3; no firm D call. The CDR3 extends over 16 amino acids. Germline V gives CDR1 MGHRA, CDR2 YSYEKL. Trimming cost V 1 base and J 0 bases, with 10 bases left between them. For the CDR3, the DNA is TGCGCCAGCAGCCAAGGGGCGGACCTCTCTGGAAACACCATATATTTT. Translation gives CASSQGADLSGNTIYF.

This clonotype came up many times. The chain uses TRBV29-1 and TRBJ2-1, with TRBD2 matching over 10 bases. The CDR3 is made up of 13 amino acids. Per germline, CDR1 SQVTM and CDR2 ANQGSEA. J was trimmed by 8 bases and V by 4 bases; bases with no gene match: 5. CDR3: CSVGTSGADEQFF. CDR3 coding DNA: TGCAGCGTTGGGACTAGCGGAGCAGATGAGCAGTTCTTC.

The chain recombines TRBV15 with TRBJ2-3; TRBD2 matches at 10 bases. CDR1 LNHNV and CDR2 YYDKDF come from the germline V gene (reference sequence). The CDR3 has 16 residues. Losses at the gene ends were 5 bases for V and 5 bases for J; bases not matched to a gene: 10. Here the CDR3 reads CATSDRAAGGVDTQYF. The CDR3 DNA reads as TGTGCCACCAGCGACCGGGCAGCGGGGGGGGTAGATACGCAGTATTTT. Together with reference TRBV15 and TRBJ2-3, the CDR3 gives the full variable domain: DAMVIQNPRYQVTQFGKPVTLSCSQTLNHNVMYWYQQKSSQAPKLLFHYYDKDFNNEADTPDNFQSRRPNTSFCFLDIRSPGLGDTAMYLCATSDRAAGGVDTQYFGPGTRLTVL.

Ten or more counts support this clonotype. CDR3: CASRKGDRGDEQFF. The CDR3 DNA follows: TGTGCCAGCAGGAAAGGGGACAGGGGTGATGAGCAGTTCTTC. This chain links TRBV7-3 with TRBJ2-1; 10 positions agree with TRBD1. The V gene end was trimmed by 6 bases and the J gene end by 8 bases; junction bases not matched to a gene: 7. Germline values: CDR1 SGHTA, CDR2 FQGTGA. The CDR3 sequence is 14 residues long. The complete variable domain, with remaining parts taken from reference TRBV7-3 and TRBJ2-1, reads GAGVSQTPSNKVTEKGKYVELRCDPISGHTALYWYRQSLGQGPEFLIYFQGTGAADDSGLPNDRFFAVRPEGSVSTLKIQRTERGDSAVYLCASRKGDRGDEQFFGPGTRLTVL.

This clonotype was observed a few times. The rearrangement links TRBV29-1 to TRBJ2-5; D possibly corresponds to TRBD2 (7 bases). The CDR3 sequence is 15 residues long. The ends were cut back, 1 base at V and 3 bases at J, with 15 bases in the middle. Germline V CDR1 and CDR2: SQVTM, ANQGSEA. The CDR3: CSVEGGGPSKETQYF. The CDR3 nucleotides are TGCAGCGTTGAAGGGGGGGGCCCATCCAAAGAGACCCAGTACTTC.

The rearrangement links TRBV28 to TRBJ1-5; D is ambiguous. The germline V gene has CDR1 MDHEN and CDR2 SYDVKM. V was pared by 5 bases and J by 4 bases, with 15 bases between. This CDR3 spans 15 amino acids. CDR3 residues: CASSPGENLNQPQHF. The CDR3 region has the DNA TGTGCCAGCAGTCCCGGGGAAAATTTAAATCAGCCCCAGCATTTT. The whole variable domain, filled in from reference TRBV28 and TRBJ1-5, reads DVKVTQSSRYLVKRTGEKVFLECVQDMDHENMFWYRQDPGLGLRLIYFSYDVKMKEKGDIPEGYSVSREKKERFSLILESASTNQTSMYLCASSPGENLNQPQHFGDGTRLSIL.